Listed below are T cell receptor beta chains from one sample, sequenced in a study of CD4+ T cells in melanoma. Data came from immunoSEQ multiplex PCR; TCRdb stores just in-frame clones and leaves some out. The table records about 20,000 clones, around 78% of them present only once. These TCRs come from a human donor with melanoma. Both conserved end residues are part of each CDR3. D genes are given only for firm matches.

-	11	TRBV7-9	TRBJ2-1	CASSLEVEQFF
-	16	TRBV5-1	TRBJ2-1	CASSRDIFDMYNEQFF
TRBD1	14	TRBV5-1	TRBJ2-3	CASSAGQGTDTQYF
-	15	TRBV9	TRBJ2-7	CASSVGRLGSYEQYF
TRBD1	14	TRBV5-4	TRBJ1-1	CASSPGAGGTEAFF
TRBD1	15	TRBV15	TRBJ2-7	CATSRDRDRAYEQYF
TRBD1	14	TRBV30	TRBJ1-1	CAWRKDRANTEAFF
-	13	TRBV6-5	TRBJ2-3	CASSYFLADTQYF
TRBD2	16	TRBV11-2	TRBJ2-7	CASSLRLAGELYEQYF
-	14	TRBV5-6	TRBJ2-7	CASSLVGISYEQYF
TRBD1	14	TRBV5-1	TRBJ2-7	CASSSGQGTYEQYF
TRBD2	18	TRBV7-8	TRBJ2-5	CASSSQHKTSGGSRTQYF
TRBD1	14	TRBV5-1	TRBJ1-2	CASSLAPGGVGYTF
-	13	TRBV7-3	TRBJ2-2	CASSTGNTGELFF
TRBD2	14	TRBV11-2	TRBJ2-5	CASIRSGPQETQYF
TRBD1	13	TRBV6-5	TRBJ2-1	CASRAGTGFLQFF
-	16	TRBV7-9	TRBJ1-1	CASTVTFGVSGTEAFF
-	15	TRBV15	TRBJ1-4	CATSRSQGSSEKLFF
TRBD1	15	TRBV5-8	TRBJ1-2	CASSWTGTTNYGYTF
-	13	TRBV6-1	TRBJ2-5	CASMGTPQETQYF
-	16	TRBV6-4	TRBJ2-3	CASSVGPGPRTDTQYF
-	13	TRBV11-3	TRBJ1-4	CARRGADDEKLFF
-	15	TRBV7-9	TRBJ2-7	CASSLARGTPDEQYF
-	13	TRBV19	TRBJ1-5	CASSLTGNQPQHF
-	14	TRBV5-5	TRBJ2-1	CARTSFPGDNEQFF
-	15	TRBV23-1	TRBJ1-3	CASSQSGGRGNTIYF
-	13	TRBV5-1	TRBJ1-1	CASRITQATEAFF
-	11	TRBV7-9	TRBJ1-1	CASSEQGQAFF
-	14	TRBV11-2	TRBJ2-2	CASSLTGPGRELFF
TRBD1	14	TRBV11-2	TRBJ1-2	CASSTQARGLGYTF
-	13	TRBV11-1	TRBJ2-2	CASSWENTGELFF
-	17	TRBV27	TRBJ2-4	CASSLSRRFKAKNIQYF
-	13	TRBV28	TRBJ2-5	CASRGLYQETQYF
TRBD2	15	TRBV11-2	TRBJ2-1	CASSRTSGGVYEQFF
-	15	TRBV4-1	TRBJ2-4	CASSQDQGTFGIQYF
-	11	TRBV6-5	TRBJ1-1	CAGGIKTEAFF
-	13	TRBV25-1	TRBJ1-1	CASSVPGNTEAFF
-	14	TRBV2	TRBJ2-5	CASSARGSLSTQYF
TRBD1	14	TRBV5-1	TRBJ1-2	CASSLGDRAGGYTF
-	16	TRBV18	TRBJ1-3	CASSPVGFFSGNTIYF
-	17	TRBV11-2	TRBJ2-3	CASSSLGPITSTDTQYF
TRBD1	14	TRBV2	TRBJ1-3	CASSDRATGNTIYF
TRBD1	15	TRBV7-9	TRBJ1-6	CASSPDGGGNSPLHF
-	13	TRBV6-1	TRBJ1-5	CASSETGNQPQHF
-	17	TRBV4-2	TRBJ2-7	CASSQRVGASRDNEQYF
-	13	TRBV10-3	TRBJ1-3	CAISEHGRNTIYF